Reported below is one T cell receptor beta chain. These data come from a study of metastatic and nonmetastatic thyroid tumors. Background on the study: Thyroid patients, malignant and benign, had repertoires compared across blood and tumor or nodule tissue.

The germline V gene encodes CDR1 LNHDA and CDR2 SQIVND (reference sequence). The length of the CDR3 is 13 residues. V dropped 1 base and J dropped 6 bases, with 9 bases sitting between them. TCRdb re-clonotyped the PCR reads via MiXCR. The table includes over 25,000 clones, under 4.5% detected once. Thyroid surgery had not been preceded by any treatment in any patient. The specimen was blood. The TCR was taken from a female donor with papillary thyroid cancer or a benign thyroid nodule (not recorded which). Some clones in this sample may be carry-over from other donors' samples. This chain links TRBV19 with TRBJ1-1; maybe TRBD1 (5 bases). The CDR3, as DNA: TGTGCCAGTAGTATAGCGGGAGGGGCTGAAGCTTTCTTT. This translates into CASSIAGGAEAFF.